This T cell receptor (beta chain) is from a study of T cells in Graves' hyperthyroidism and ophthalmopathy. Regions amplified from RNA transcripts were the TCR beta CDR3 regions. The HTBI primer set was used in a first-round RT-PCR of the TCR CDR3. TCRdb used MiXCR to reprocess the multiplex PCR reads, holding one entry per CDR3 protein. The sample shows about 300,000 distinct CDR3 sequences, about an eighth of them seen only once. Trimming removed 5 bases from V and 7 bases from J, with 27 bases in between. CDR1 is SGHAT, CDR2 FQNNGV, per germline. This CDR3 region has 18 residues. In this sample, this clonotype turned up many times.

Sequencing was done on a sample of blood. The TCR comes from a woman in her twenties or thirties with Graves' hyperthyroidism that later progressed to Graves' ophthalmopathy. The chain carries TRBV11-2 and TRBJ2-1; D is perhaps TRBD2 (6 bases). CDR3 bases: TGTGCCAGCAGCCTAACGGAGGACTCGGGACTCCCTTGGAATGAGCAGTTCTTC. Its protein is CASSLTEDSGLPWNEQFF.